The 25 T cell receptor beta chains in this list originate from one sample, sequenced in a study of CD8+CD57+ T cells in acquired aplastic anemia. The template used for profiling TCR beta VDJ and CDR3 was genomic DNA. TCRdb reprocessed the reads with MiXCR, giving one entry per CDR3 protein. This table has roughly 300,000 distinct CDR3 sequences, approximately 57% appearing once. The sequenced sample was sorted CD4+, CD8+, or CD8+CD57+ T cells (not recorded which) from PBMCs. The receptors shown here come from a human donor with severe aplastic anemia or a healthy control (not recorded which).

This sequence joins TRBV7-9 and TRBJ2-2; 13 bases agree with TRBD2. CDR3 length: 16 residues. CDR1 and CDR2 (germline): SEHNR, FQNEAQ (reference sequence). The V and J ends lost 5 bases and 7 bases, in that order; junction bases with no gene match: 7. CDR3 in DNA: TGTGCCAGCAGCCCCCAGGGACTAGCGGGATTCGGGGAGCTGTTTTTT. It translates to CASSPQGLAGFGELFF.

The genes are TRBV2 and TRBJ2-7, with D possibly being TRBD1 or TRBD2 (5 bases each). The CDR3 has 15 amino acids. CDR1 is SNHLY and CDR2 is FYNNEI in the germline V gene. V shed 7 bases and J shed 0 bases, with 16 bases lying between them. CDR3 amino acids: CASKGGTTTSYEQYF. CDR3 in DNA: TGTGCCAGCAAGGGTGGGACCACTACCTCCTACGAGCAGTACTTC.

In its sample, this clonotype was seen a few times. The V and J genes are TRBV20-1 and TRBJ1-6, with D unresolved. V shed 2 bases and J shed 8 bases, with 7 bases lying between them. The CDR3 length is 12 residues. CDR1 and CDR2 from the germline V gene are DFQATT and SNEGSKA (reference sequence). CDR3 loop: CSARSDYSPLHF. The CDR3, as DNA: TGCAGTGCTAGATCGGACTATTCACCCCTCCACTTT.

CDR3 DNA sequence: TGCAGTGCCCGACGGGGGGGTTCCACAGATACGCAGTATTTT. Residues: CSARRGGSTDTQYF. This chain uses TRBV20-1 with TRBJ2-3, with 8 bases matching TRBD2. The V gene end was trimmed by 6 bases and the J gene end by 2 bases; junction bases not matched to a gene: 7. Germline CDR1 reads DFQATT; CDR2 reads SNEGSKA (reference sequence). This CDR3 region has 14 residues.

This chain joins TRBV7-9 and TRBJ2-7; D ambiguous. The V end was cut by 5 bases, the J end by 1 base, with 12 bases between. The CDR3 runs to 14 residues. The germline gives CDR1 SEHNR, CDR2 FQNEAQ (reference sequence). This CDR3 reads CASSRPRLSYEQYF. DNA of the CDR3: TGTGCCAGCAGCCGACCTCGGTTGTCCTACGAGCAGTACTTC. The whole variable domain, filled in from reference TRBV7-9 and TRBJ2-7, reads DTGVSQNPRHKITKRGQNVTFRCDPISEHNRLYWYRQTLGQGPEFLTYFQNEAQLEKSRLLSDRFSAERPKGSFSTLEIQRTEQGDSAMYLCASSRPRLSYEQYFGPGTRLTVT.

The genes are TRBV7-2 and TRBJ2-7, with D possibly being TRBD2 (6 bases). Germline CDR1 SGHTA, CDR2 FQGNSA. Between the trimmed V and J ends, which lost 3 bases and 4 bases, there was a span of 13 bases. The length of the CDR3 is 14 residues. Here the CDR3 DNA reads TGTGCCAGCAGCTTGACTAGGGGCTTGTACGAGCAGTACTTC. Protein product: CASSLTRGLYEQYF. Drawing the rest from reference TRBV7-2 and TRBJ2-7, the complete variable domain is GAGVSQSPSNKVTEKGKDVELRCDPISGHTALYWYRQSLGQGLEFLIYFQGNSAPDKSGLPSDRFSAERTGGSVSTLTIQRTQQEDSAVYLCASSLTRGLYEQYFGPGTRLTVT.

Of note for this clonotype: This sequence may be a read error, since a much larger clone differs from it by one base. The chain joins TRBV18 to TRBJ1-1; no firm D call. The germline V gene has CDR1 KGHSH and CDR2 LQKENI. Trimming removed 3 bases at V and 6 bases at J, with 8 bases between. CDR3 length: 12 residues. Here the CDR3 reads CASSPQLPEAFF. The CDR3 region has the DNA TGTGCCAGCTCACCTCAGCTACCTGAAGCTTTCTTT. Drawing the rest from reference TRBV18 and TRBJ1-1, the complete variable domain is NAGVMQNPRHLVRRRGQEARLRCSPMKGHSHVYWYRQLPEEGLKFMVYLQKENIIDESGMPKERFSAEFPKEGPSILRIQQVVRGDSAAYFCASSPQLPEAFFGQGTRLTVV.

This clonotype was seen repeatedly, ten times or more. The chain has TRBV6-6 and TRBJ2-3, with 14 bases matching TRBD2. The length of the CDR3 is 17 residues. Trimming at V came to 6 bases and at J to 0 bases, leaving 5 bases not matched to a gene. Germline CDR1 is MNHNY and CDR2 is SVGAGI (reference sequence). CDR3 in amino acids: CASRRLAGGSSTDTQYF. For the CDR3, the DNA is TGTGCCAGCAGAAGACTAGCGGGGGGGTCTAGCACAGATACGCAGTATTTT.

The sample holds one count of this clonotype. V gene TRBV19 combines with J gene TRBJ1-1, with D possibly being TRBD1 (5 bases). V lost 5 bases and J 5 bases, leaving 18 bases between the germline ends. Germline loops: CDR1 LNHDA, CDR2 SQIVND (reference sequence). The CDR3 is 15 residues long. The CDR3 loop is CASSSPGLGATEAFF. CDR3 nucleotides: TGTGCCAGTAGTTCACCGGGCCTAGGGGCGACTGAAGCTTTCTTT.

This chain links TRBV19 with TRBJ2-7, with TRBD2 as a possible D gene (6 bases). CDR3 length equals 14 residues. The V and J ends lost 5 bases and 2 bases respectively, with 13 bases between them. Germline loops: CDR1 LNHDA, CDR2 SQIVND (reference sequence). CDR3 nucleotides: TGTGCCAGTAGTTTGCAGGGCGGGACCTACGAGCAGTACTTC. This gives the protein CASSLQGGTYEQYF.

This rearrangement joins TRBV10-2 to TRBJ1-3, with D possibly matching TRBD1 (5 bases). V was cut by 7 bases and J by 3 bases, with 16 bases left in between. Germline V lookup: CDR1 WSHSY, CDR2 SAAADI. CDR3 length: 15 amino acids. The CDR3 DNA follows: TGCGCCAGCAAAGAACAGGCTTGGGGTGGAAACACCATATATTTT. This sequence encodes CASKEQAWGGNTIYF.

The chain links TRBV19 to TRBJ2-7, with 11 bases that match TRBD1. Looked up from germline, CDR1 is LNHDA and CDR2 is SQIVND (reference sequence). V lost 5 bases and J lost 6; bases outside the gene matches: 9. The CDR3 runs 15 residues. The CDR3 DNA is TGTGCCAGTAGTTCCCGGACAGGGGGCTGGTTCGAGCAGTACTTC. It translates to CASSSRTGGWFEQYF.

The chain carries TRBV10-1 and TRBJ2-3; weak D call: TRBD1 (5 bases). V dropped 6 bases and J dropped 2 bases, with 9 bases sitting between them. The CDR3 runs 13 residues. The germline V gene has CDR1 WNHNN and CDR2 SYGVQD (reference sequence). CDR3 nucleotide sequence: TGCGCCAGCAGGGGGCTTATCACAGATACGCAGTATTTT. It yields the protein CASRGLITDTQYF.

The V gene is TRBV7-2, the J gene TRBJ2-2; D is undetermined. The CDR3 totals 16 residues. CDR1 and CDR2 from the germline V gene are SGHTA and FQGNSA. The germline V and J ends were trimmed by 7 bases and 0 bases, with 15 bases remaining between them. CDR3 nucleotide sequence: TGTGCCAGCAACATAGGAACGAAGGCGAACACCGGGGAGCTGTTTTTT. Its translation is CASNIGTKANTGELFF.

This clonotype was seen repeatedly, ten times or more. The chain employs TRBV6-2 or TRBV6-3 and TRBJ1-2; D not certain. Germline lookup yields CDR1 MNHEY and CDR2 SVGEGT. Trimming took off 0 bases at V and 4 bases at J, with 12 bases between the two ends. This CDR3 has 15 residues. This chain's CDR3 is CASSYSHPGAYGYTF. DNA of the CDR3: TGTGCCAGCAGTTACTCGCACCCCGGAGCCTATGGCTACACCTTC.

The chain couples TRBV20-1 to TRBJ2-2; 8 nucleotides line up with TRBD2. V lost 4 bases, J lost 2 bases, and 6 bases stayed unmatched. Germline V gives CDR1 DFQATT, CDR2 SNEGSKA (reference sequence). This CDR3 region has 15 residues. CDR3 loop: CSAINSGTNTGELFF. In nucleotides, the CDR3 is TGCAGTGCTATCAATAGCGGGACCAACACCGGGGAGCTGTTTTTT.

The rearrangement links TRBV9 to TRBJ2-5, with TRBD2 matching 12 bases. CDR3 length equals 18 residues. Per the germline V gene, CDR1 is SGDLS and CDR2 is YYNGEE. The V and J ends lost 2 bases and 2 bases, in that order; junction bases with no gene match: 10. CDR3 nucleotides: TGTGCCAGCAGCGTCCTAGCGGGGGGGGGACTATATCAAGAGACCCAGTACTTC. Translated, it gives CASSVLAGGGLYQETQYF. The variable domain in full, with the rest retrieved from reference TRBV9 and TRBJ2-5, is DSGVTQTPKHLITATGQRVTLRCSPRSGDLSVYWYQQSLDQGLQFLIQYYNGEERAKGNILERFSAQQFPDLHSELNLSSLELGDSALYFCASSVLAGGGLYQETQYFGPGTRLLVL.

This clonotype was detected ten times or more. The V gene is TRBV30, the J gene TRBJ2-7; D is perhaps TRBD1 or TRBD2 (5 bases each). Germline CDR1 is GTSNPN and CDR2 is SVGIG (reference sequence). The CDR3 is 10 amino acids. V shed 5 bases and J shed 10 bases, with 12 bases lying between them. For the CDR3, the DNA is TGTGCCTGGGGAGCAGGGAGCCAGTACTTC. Amino acids: CAWGAGSQYF.

The J gene is TRBJ2-2, the V gene TRBV10-3; TRBD1 aligns across 9 bases. The CDR3 loop spans 14 amino acids. The germline gives CDR1 ENHRY, CDR2 SYGVKD. J gave up 6 bases and V 6 bases, and 5 bases lay outside the gene matches. This CDR3 reads CAIRGTGQAGELFF. DNA for the CDR3: TGTGCCATCAGGGGGACAGGGCAGGCCGGGGAGCTGTTTTTT.

The gene calls are TRBV10-1 and TRBJ2-7; D could derive from TRBD1 or TRBD2 (5 bases each). Trimming stripped 4 bases from V and 5 bases from J, with 15 bases between. This CDR3 region has 14 residues. Germline loops: CDR1 WNHNN, CDR2 SYGVQD (reference sequence). This CDR3 is CASSVGGSIDEQYF. The CDR3 DNA reads as TGCGCCAGCAGTGTTGGGGGATCGATCGACGAGCAGTACTTC.

The chain has TRBV14 and TRBJ2-7; TRBD2 aligns across 16 bases. CDR1 SGHDN and CDR2 FVKESK come from the germline V gene. CDR3 length: 18 residues. Losses at the gene ends were 3 bases for V and 2 bases for J; bases not matched to a gene: 7. CDR3 protein: CASSHGTSGGATPYEQYF. As DNA, the CDR3 is TGTGCCAGCAGCCACGGGACTAGCGGGGGGGCCACCCCCTACGAGCAGTACTTC.

This clonotype was detected many times. The rearrangement joins TRBV30 to TRBJ1-6; TRBD1 might be the D (5 bases). Trimming cost V 1 base and J 7 bases, with 14 bases left between them. Germline values: CDR1 GTSNPN, CDR2 SVGIG (reference sequence). CDR3 size: 15 residues. The CDR3 bases are TGTGCCTGGAGTGCATTGACAGCTCCGAATTCACCCCTCCACTTT. Amino acids: CAWSALTAPNSPLHF. Full variable domain (rest looked up from reference TRBV30 and TRBJ1-6): SQTIHQWPATLVQPVGSPLSLECTVEGTSNPNLYWYRQAAGRGLQLLFYSVGIGQISSEVPQNLSASRPQDRQFILSSKKLLLSDSGFYLCAWSALTAPNSPLHFGNGTRLTVT.

The rearrangement uses TRBV20-1 and TRBJ1-6, with 12 bases identical to TRBD1. The CDR3 totals 17 residues. Germline loops: CDR1 DFQATT, CDR2 SNEGSKA (reference sequence). V lost 0 bases, J lost 12 bases, and 12 bases stayed unmatched. CDR3 coding DNA: TGCAGTGCTAGAGATCGGGGACAGGGGGCAATCGGGTTACCCCTCCACTTT. Protein: CSARDRGQGAIGLPLHF.

J is TRBJ2-1 and V is TRBV7-2; TRBD2 agrees at 7 bases. Germline CDR1 and CDR2: SGHTA and FQGNSA. V dropped 4 bases and J dropped 0; count of bases not matched to a gene: 15. The CDR3 is 19 amino acids. The CDR3: CASSCRLTSGVSSYNEQFF. The CDR3 bases are TGTGCCAGCAGCTGCCGATTAACAAGCGGGGTAAGCTCCTACAATGAGCAGTTCTTC. Looking up the rest from reference TRBV7-2 and TRBJ2-1 gives the full variable domain: GAGVSQSPSNKVTEKGKDVELRCDPISGHTALYWYRQSLGQGLEFLIYFQGNSAPDKSGLPSDRFSAERTGGSVSTLTIQRTQQEDSAVYLCASSCRLTSGVSSYNEQFFGPGTRLTVL.

This sequence joins TRBV7-2 and TRBJ1-6, with TRBD1 matching over 11 bases. With 5 bases clipped from V and 9 bases from J, the junction kept 6 bases outside the gene matches. From germline, CDR1 is SGHTA and CDR2 FQGNSA. The CDR3 contains 15 residues. The CDR3 nucleotides read TGTGCCAGCAGCCTTCGAGGGACAGGGGGTTCACCCCTCCACTTT. Amino acid sequence: CASSLRGTGGSPLHF.